The entry below describes one TCR beta chain. Its specificity is unknown. The data belong to a study of blood T cells in healthy people across ages. Study results and limitations: For the donors, CMV status was unknown and possibly confounded expanded clonotype changes.

This CDR3 contains 16 residues. Germline V CDR1 and CDR2: KGHSH, LQKENI. Trimming removed 4 bases from V and 3 bases from J, with 18 bases in between. A J-beta primer mix and a sample-barcoded 5' primer were used in a second PCR of roughly 6 to 11 cycles. At least 2.5 million CDR3-containing paired-end reads were obtained per sample. TCRdb processed the 5' RACE reads anew with MiXCR; each CDR3 protein has one entry. The sample contains some 1.5 million distinct CDR3 sequences, 28% of which appear only once. Donation came from healthy Caucasian individuals in Russia who were aged about 6 to 95. It was ten milliliters of peripheral blood that were drawn from each donor.

The source is a woman aged 25-40 years in good health. The rearrangement links TRBV18 to TRBJ2-5; D is perhaps TRBD1 or TRBD2 (7 bases each). The source material was blood. CDR3 DNA: TGTGCCAGCTCACGTAATCAGGGGGACTACGAAGAGACCCAGTACTTC. Protein: CASSRNQGDYEETQYF.